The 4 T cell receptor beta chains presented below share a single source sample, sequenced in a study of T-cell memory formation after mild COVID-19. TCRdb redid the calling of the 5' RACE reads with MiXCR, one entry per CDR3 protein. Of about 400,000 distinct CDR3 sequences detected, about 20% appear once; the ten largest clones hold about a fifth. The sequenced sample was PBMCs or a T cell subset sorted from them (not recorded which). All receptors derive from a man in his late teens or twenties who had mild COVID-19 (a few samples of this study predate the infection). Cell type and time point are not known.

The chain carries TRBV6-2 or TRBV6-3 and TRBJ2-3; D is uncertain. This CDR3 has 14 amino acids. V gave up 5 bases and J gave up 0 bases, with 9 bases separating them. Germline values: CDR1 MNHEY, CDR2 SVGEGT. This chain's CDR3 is CASSNGLSTDTQYF. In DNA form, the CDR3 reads TGTGCCAGCAGTAACGGTCTAAGCACAGATACGCAGTATTTT.

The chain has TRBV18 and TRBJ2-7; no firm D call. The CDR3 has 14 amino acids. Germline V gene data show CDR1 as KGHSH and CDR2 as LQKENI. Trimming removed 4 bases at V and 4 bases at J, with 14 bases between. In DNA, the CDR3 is TGTGCCAGCTCACGTCCAGGCAGACCGTACGAGCAGTACGTC. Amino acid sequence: CASSRPGRPYEQYV.

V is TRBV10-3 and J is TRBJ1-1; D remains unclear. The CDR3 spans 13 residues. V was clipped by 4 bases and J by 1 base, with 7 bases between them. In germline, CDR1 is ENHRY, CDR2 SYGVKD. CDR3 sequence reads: CAISVQENTEAFF. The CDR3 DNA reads TGTGCCATCAGTGTTCAGGAGAACACTGAAGCTTTCTTT.

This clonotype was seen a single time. The CDR3 coding sequence is TGTGCCTGGAGCGGACAGTACGAGCAGTACTTC. Its translation is CAWSGQYEQYF. The chain has TRBV30 and TRBJ2-7; TRBD1 might be the D (6 bases). From germline, CDR1 is GTSNPN and CDR2 SVGIG (reference sequence). Trimming removed 3 bases at V and 4 bases at J, with 7 bases between. This CDR3 has 11 amino acids.